A single sample gave rise to the 15 T cell receptor beta chains below, sequenced in a study of T-cell reconstitution after alpha-beta-depleted transplantation in children. Preparation of the TCRbeta library used unique molecular identifiers. TCRdb analysed the PCR reads with MiXCR anew, one entry per CDR3 protein. The sample holds roughly 220,000 distinct CDR3 sequences; about 9.6% are singletons and the top ten take 5.1%. The sequencing used PBMCs from the stem cell graft donor, collected from the stem cell graft. Receptor source: a human donor who donated a stem cell graft to a child with SCID.

In its sample, this clonotype was seen many times. The chain joins TRBV29-1 to TRBJ2-1, with D possibly being TRBD2 (5 bases). Looked up from germline, CDR1 is SQVTM and CDR2 is ANQGSEA. V was cut by 1 base and J by 3 bases, with 13 bases left in between. This CDR3 contains 15 residues. The CDR3 loop reads CSVEGRTGNYNEQFF. CDR3 nucleotide sequence: TGCAGCGTTGAAGGACGGACGGGGAACTACAATGAGCAGTTCTTC.

This clonotype was recorded at least ten times. The V call is TRBV27, the J call TRBJ2-5; the D call may be TRBD1 or TRBD2 (5 bases each). The V gene's germline CDR1 is MNHEY and CDR2 SMNVEV (reference sequence). The V end was cut by 8 bases, the J end by 5 bases, with 15 bases between. The CDR3 runs to 13 residues. The CDR3 region has the DNA TGTGCCAGCCGGGACCCAGGCGAGGAGACCCAGTACTTC. Protein: CASRDPGEETQYF.

This clonotype has at least ten counts. This sequence joins TRBV6-5 and TRBJ2-2; D perhaps matches TRBD2 (7 bases). The CDR3 has 16 residues. Germline CDR1 reads MNHEY; CDR2 reads SVGAGI. Trimming removed 4 bases at V and 5 bases at J, with 17 bases between. In DNA, the CDR3 is TGTGCCAGCAGTTCCCAGGGGCTAGCGGAAACCGGGGAGCTGTTTTTT. Its translation: CASSSQGLAETGELFF.

There are many counts of this clonotype. CDR3 in DNA: TGTGCCAGCAGCCTCGGGTGGCTCTACGAGCAGTACTTC. Translation gives CASSLGWLYEQYF. V is TRBV7-8 and J is TRBJ2-7; unclear D gene. Per the germline V gene, CDR1 is SGHVS and CDR2 is FQNEAQ. Trimming stripped 5 bases from V and 3 bases from J, with 11 bases between. The CDR3 has 13 amino acids.

This clonotype was seen at least ten times. CDR3 nucleotides: TGTGCCACCCACCAGCGCGGATTGAACACCGGGGAGCTGTTTTTT. It specifies CATHQRGLNTGELFF. The chain joins TRBV7-2 to TRBJ2-2; D is unresolved. Germline assignment: CDR1 SGHTA and CDR2 FQGNSA. The CDR3 loop spans 15 amino acids. The V and J ends lost 10 bases and 1 base respectively, with 16 bases between them.

There are many counts of this clonotype. The V and J genes are TRBV20-1 and TRBJ1-1; 7 bases fit TRBD1. The CDR3 runs 15 residues. CDR1 and CDR2 from the germline V gene are DFQATT and SNEGSKA (reference sequence). V gave up 2 bases and J gave up 6 bases; unmatched junction bases: 12. This CDR3 is CSARLGRGQGAEAFF. The CDR3 nucleotides are TGCAGTGCTAGATTGGGAAGGGGGCAGGGAGCTGAAGCTTTCTTT.

This clonotype was counted at least ten times. The chain uses TRBV5-1 and TRBJ2-1, with unresolved D. CDR1 and CDR2 from the germline V gene are SGHRS and YFSETQ. The V and J ends lost 0 bases and 3 bases respectively, with 10 bases between them. This CDR3 comprises 15 residues. DNA of the CDR3: TGCGCCAGCAGCTTGGGTCAGTCCGACTACAATGAGCAGTTCTTC. Translating it yields CASSLGQSDYNEQFF.

Many counts were recorded for this clonotype. The gene calls are TRBV5-1 and TRBJ2-3; 7 nucleotides line up with TRBD2. The V segment lost 8 bases and the J segment 0 bases; nucleotides outside the gene matches: 9. CDR3 size: 15 residues. Germline assignment: CDR1 SGHRS and CDR2 YFSETQ. The CDR3 DNA follows: TGCGCCAGTACTCGGGGGGACCGTAGCACAGATACGCAGTATTTT. Its translation is CASTRGDRSTDTQYF.

This clonotype was detected many times. The chain has TRBV30 and TRBJ1-5; D might be TRBD1 (6 bases). CDR3 length equals 13 residues. V lost 2 bases and J 4 bases, leaving 9 bases between the germline ends. Per germline, CDR1 GTSNPN and CDR2 SVGIG (reference sequence). The CDR3 DNA is TGTGCCTGGAGTCCCGACAGGAATCAGCCCCAGCATTTT. Its protein is CAWSPDRNQPQHF.

This clonotype was counted many times. The chain uses TRBV5-1 and TRBJ2-5; D not resolved. In germline, CDR1 is SGHRS, CDR2 YFSETQ. The CDR3 loop spans 13 amino acids. Trimming shortened V by 0 bases and J by 1 base, and 4 bases separated the two germline ends. CDR3 sequence reads: CASSLDPQETQYF. The CDR3 nucleotides are TGCGCCAGCAGCTTGGATCCCCAAGAGACCCAGTACTTC.

This clonotype was detected ten times or more. V usage is TRBV4-1 and J usage is TRBJ2-3; TRBD1 is a possible D gene (6 bases). Germline CDR1 is MGHRA and CDR2 is YSYEKL. Trimming shortened V by 4 bases and J by 9 bases, and 23 bases separated the two germline ends. There are 16 residues in the CDR3. As DNA, the CDR3 is TGCGCCAGCAGCCGTCAACAGGGCCGTAGGTTGGAGACGCAGTATTTT. It yields the protein CASSRQQGRRLETQYF.

This clonotype was recorded at least ten times. The chain is built from TRBV5-4 and TRBJ2-3; 11 bases match TRBD2. V shed 3 bases, J shed 1 base, and the junction held 4 bases outside the gene matches. The CDR3 loop spans 16 amino acids. Per germline, CDR1 SGHNT and CDR2 YYREEE (reference sequence). This CDR3 reads CASSSTTSGGTDTQYF. The CDR3 region has the DNA TGTGCCAGCAGCTCGACGACTAGCGGGGGCACAGATACGCAGTATTTT.

The J gene is TRBJ2-3, the V gene TRBV5-1, with a tentative D call TRBD1 (6 bases). Looked up from germline, CDR1 is SGHRS and CDR2 is YFSETQ. The CDR3 runs 16 residues. The V end was cut by 0 bases, the J end by 1 base, with 12 bases between. The CDR3 DNA sequence: TGCGCCAGCAGCTTGGGGACAGAGGGAGGCACAGATACGCAGTATTTT. Translating it yields CASSLGTEGGTDTQYF.

The chain is built from TRBV20-1 and TRBJ1-5; tentative D call: TRBD1 (6 bases). Germline V lookup: CDR1 DFQATT, CDR2 SNEGSKA (reference sequence). The V end was cut by 2 bases, the J end by 4 bases, with 21 bases between. The CDR3 spans 17 residues. CDR3 amino acids: CSARQPTGGKRNQPQHF. CDR3 DNA: TGCAGTGCTAGACAACCGACAGGAGGCAAAAGGAATCAGCCCCAGCATTTT.

The gene calls are TRBV10-1 and TRBJ2-1; D is uncertain. Trimming took 5 bases from V and 1 from J, leaving 15 bases between them. There are 16 residues in the CDR3. Germline V lookup: CDR1 WNHNN, CDR2 SYGVQD (reference sequence). The chain's CDR3 is CASSSLTEMSYNEQFF. The CDR3 DNA reads as TGCGCCAGCAGTTCTCTTACAGAGATGTCCTACAATGAGCAGTTCTTC.